These T cell receptor beta chains were read from a single sample in a study of T cells in Graves' hyperthyroidism and ophthalmopathy. In TCRdb, the multiplex PCR reads were re-called with MiXCR into one record per CDR3 protein. The repertoire consists of roughly 420,000 distinct CDR3 sequences, with roughly 14% occurring once and the leading ten covering roughly 7.4%. The sequencing sample was made of blood. The receptors originated from a woman between 18 and 29 years old with Graves' hyperthyroidism. The CDR3 runs from the conserved cysteine through the conserved F or W. The D gene is left open where the match is weak. Expanded clones are given a class, and other clones once, few, many or no size at all.

>TRBV6-1|TRBJ2-5|.|.
TGTGCCAGCAGTGCCTCCTATAGCCCTCTCCAAGAGACCCAGTACTTC
CASSASYSPLQETQYF
>TRBV11-2|TRBJ1-2|many|TRBD1
TGTGCCAGCAGCTTAGAAGCTTCGGCGGCAGGGGGTTACTACACCTTC
CASSLEASAAGGYYTF
>TRBV7-3|TRBJ2-1|few|TRBD2
TGTGCCAGCAGCCCGCGCCCGGGAGGGTACAATGAGCAGTTCTTC
CASSPRPGGYNEQFF
>TRBV7-9|TRBJ1-4|many|.
TGTGCCAGCAGCTCCGACCCATATCTGAGCCTCACCGAAAAACTGTTTTTT
CASSSDPYLSLTEKLFF
>TRBV7-9|TRBJ2-1|many|.
TGTGCCAGCACCCCACCATTTACAGGGAAGGACAATGAGCAGTTCTTC
CASTPPFTGKDNEQFF
>TRBV28|TRBJ2-5|many|TRBD2
TGTGCCAGTACCAATCCGGGACTAGCGGGGGTCTGGGAGACCCAGTACTTC
CASTNPGLAGVWETQYF
>TRBV6-5|TRBJ1-4|.|.
TGTGCCAGCAGTTACCGGGACATCCCCTCTGCAACTAATGAAAAACTGTTTTTT
CASSYRDIPSATNEKLFF
>TRBV11-2|TRBJ1-2|few|.
TGTGCCAGCAGCCCGCTGGAAGGATATGGCTACACCTTC
CASSPLEGYGYTF
>TRBV11-2|TRBJ1-1|many|.
TGTGCCAGCAGGAAACCAGGGAAGGGGAACACTGAAGCTTTCTTT
CASRKPGKGNTEAFF
>TRBV28|TRBJ2-6|many|.
TGTGCCAGCAGTTCGGCGGCCAACGTCCTGACTTTC
CASSSAANVLTF
>TRBV20-1|TRBJ1-5|many|.
TGCAGTGCTAGAGAGAGTAGCAATAGCAATCAGCCCCAGCATTTT
CSARESSNSNQPQHF
>TRBV3-1|TRBJ1-2|few|.
TGTGCCAGCAGCCAAGCGACGAACTATGGCTACACCTTC
CASSQATNYGYTF
>TRBV30|TRBJ1-4|many|.
TGTGCCTGGGCACCCTTCACTCCGGGGACGGCTGAAAAACTGTTTTTT
CAWAPFTPGTAEKLFF
>TRBV20-1|TRBJ1-2|many|TRBD1
TGCAGTGCAACACAGGGGGGGTATGGCTACACCTTC
CSATQGGYGYTF
>TRBV7-2|TRBJ2-3|many|.
TGTGCCAGCAGCTTAATCGGGGTGGGGATAGATACGCAGTATTTT
CASSLIGVGIDTQYF
>TRBV6-1|TRBJ2-5|many|.
TGTGCCAGCAGTGAAAGAACCAGGCAGTTACGAGAGACCCAGTACTTC
CASSERTRQLRETQYF
>TRBV20-1|TRBJ1-2|many|.
TGCAGTGCTAGGGACAGCCTTAACTATGGCTACACCTTC
CSARDSLNYGYTF
>TRBV20-1|TRBJ2-7|many|TRBD1
TGCAGTGCTACGACAGGGGAGAGGGCCTACGAGCAGTACTTC
CSATTGERAYEQYF